Sequencing of this T cell receptor (beta chain) was carried out in a study of technical replicates of blood from a handful of donors. Sequencing used immunoSEQ multiplex PCR; TCRdb keeps in-frame clones, though not all of them. The sample has about 68,000 clones, roughly 97% seen once. Germline V gene data show CDR1 as ENHRY and CDR2 as SYGVKD. The V and J ends lost 8 bases and 1 base respectively, with 17 bases between them. The CDR3 extends over 15 amino acids. A single count supports this clone. The TCR comes from a human donor in good health. The chain carries TRBV10-3 and TRBJ1-2; the D gene is possibly TRBD1 (5 bases). Source material: T cells isolated from PBMCs. CDR3 nucleotide sequence: TGTGCCATCGAAGGGGCCGGGTTTGGTAACTATGGCTACACCTTC. Amino acids: CAIEGAGFGNYGYTF.